This TCR beta chain was captured by sequencing in a study of vaccination effects on CD4 cells after COVID-19. This clone was seen just once. Its target is unknown. With 0 bases clipped from V and 5 bases from J, the junction kept 7 bases outside the gene matches. CDR1 is MGHRA and CDR2 is YSYEKL in the germline V gene. The CDR3 runs to 16 residues. The assay was immunoSEQ multiplex PCR, and TCRdb's table has in-frame clones only and misses some. The data contain about 45,000 clones, approximately 70% of them singletons. ViraFEST assay sequencing came after antigen-specific CD4+ T cells were expanded with viral peptide pools. Following culture for roughly 10 days, CD4+ T cells were isolated. Documented for the person is a PCR-confirmed SARS-CoV-2 infection occurring between March and December 2020.

The sequencing here drew on CD4+ T cells from PBMCs cultured with a peptide pool, taken before COVID-19 vaccination. The clonotype comes from a human donor who had a prior SARS-CoV-2 infection. The chain uses TRBV4-1 and TRBJ2-1; TRBD2 agrees at 7 bases. CDR3 loop: CASSQESQRGHNEQFF. In DNA, the CDR3 is TGCGCCAGCAGCCAAGAATCCCAGCGGGGACACAATGAGCAGTTCTTC.